This T cell receptor (beta chain) was identified in a study of T cell responses to AZD1222 COVID-19 vaccine. This clone has just a few counts. In germline, CDR1 is SGHRS, CDR2 YFSETQ. V lost 3 bases to trimming and J lost 3 bases; unmatched junction nucleotides: 5. The CDR3 has 15 residues. Clones were sequenced by immunoSEQ multiplex PCR, and TCRdb holds only the in-frame ones, with some missing. The table lists about 160,000 clones, approximately 91% of them singletons. The rearrangement links TRBV5-1 to TRBJ1-3; TRBD1 matches at 8 bases. Sequencing was performed on peripheral blood, taken on day 0 of AZD1222 vaccination. This TCR came from an adult in good health. The CDR3 region has the DNA TGCGCCAGCAGCTCGACAGGGGTGGTTGGAAACACCATATATTTT. Translating it yields CASSSTGVVGNTIYF.